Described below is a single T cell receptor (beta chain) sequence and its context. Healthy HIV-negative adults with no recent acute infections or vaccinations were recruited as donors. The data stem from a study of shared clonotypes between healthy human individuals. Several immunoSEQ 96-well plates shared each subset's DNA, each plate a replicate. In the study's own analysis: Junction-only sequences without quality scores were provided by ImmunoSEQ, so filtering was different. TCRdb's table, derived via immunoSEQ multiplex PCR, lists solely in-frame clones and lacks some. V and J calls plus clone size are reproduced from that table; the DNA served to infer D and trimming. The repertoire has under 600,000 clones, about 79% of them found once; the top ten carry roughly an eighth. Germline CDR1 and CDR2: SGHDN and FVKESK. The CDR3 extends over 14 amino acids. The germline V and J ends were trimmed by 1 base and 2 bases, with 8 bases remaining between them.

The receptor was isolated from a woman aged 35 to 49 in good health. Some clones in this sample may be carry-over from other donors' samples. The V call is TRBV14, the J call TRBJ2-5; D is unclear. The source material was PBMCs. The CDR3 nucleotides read TGTGCCAGCAGCCAAGTAGGGTTTCAAGAGACCCAGTACTTC. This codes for CASSQVGFQETQYF.